The clone carrying this TCR beta chain was counted a few times. What it binds is not known. CD45RO/CCR7/CD25/CD127/CD95/CD27 sorting isolated CD4+ naive, central memory, regulatory and stem cell-like memory cells. This sample stems from a study of beta chain features in type 1 diabetes. Across the study: Healthy donors and patients had similar age, gender and cell yields. The study's findings and limits: Among patients with Type 1 diabetes, TCRB CDR3s were moderately but significantly shorter in every one of the four CD4+ subsets. Fewer insertions but more deletions were seen at VDJ junctions in type 1 diabetes patients.

This CDR3 has 13 residues. Germline lookup yields CDR1 SGHTA and CDR2 FQGNSA. With 5 bases removed from V and 8 bases from J, the gap between germline ends came to 15 bases. Sequencing targeted expressed TCRB transcripts, as all isolated RNA had been reverse transcribed. Each sample of naive, central memory or regulatory T cells had, on average, roughly 3.6 million reads. TCRdb's table, derived via immunoSEQ multiplex PCR, lists solely in-frame clones and lacks some. The sample carries more than 300,000 clones, about a tenth recorded once. This chain uses TRBV7-2 with TRBJ1-2, with D maybe TRBD1 (6 bases). What was sequenced was central memory CD4+ T cells from blood. The TCR was taken from a man aged 25 to 40 with type 1 diabetes. The CDR3 nucleotides are TGTGCCAGCAGCGCCTACAGGGAAGAAGGCTACACCTTC. As protein: CASSAYREEGYTF. The complete variable domain, with remaining parts taken from reference TRBV7-2 and TRBJ1-2, reads GAGVSQSPSNKVTEKGKDVELRCDPISGHTALYWYRQSLGQGLEFLIYFQGNSAPDKSGLPSDRFSAERTGGSVSTLTIQRTQQEDSAVYLCASSAYREEGYTFGSGTRLTVV.